The sequence of this T cell receptor beta chain was determined in a study of T-cell reconstitution after alpha-beta-depleted transplantation in children. This clonotype has more than one count but fewer than ten. This CDR3 has 15 amino acids. Trimming took off 6 bases at V and 4 bases at J, with 16 bases between the two ends. The authors prepared the TCRbeta library with unique molecular identifiers. TCRdb redid the calling of the PCR reads with MiXCR, one entry per CDR3 protein. The sample yields about 420,000 distinct CDR3 sequences, about 17% seen once. This receptor was obtained from a boy in the first two years of life who had a stem cell transplant for Wiskott-Aldrich syndrome, so the T cells may come from the graft donor. The specimen comprised PBMCs, mostly from graft donor cells, sampled 360 days after TCRalphabeta/CD19-depleted stem cell transplant. V usage is TRBV12-3 or TRBV12-4 and J usage is TRBJ1-3; maybe TRBD1 (6 bases). The CDR3 bases are TGTGCCAGCAGGATGACCGGGACACTCGGAAACACCATATATTTT. Protein sequence: CASRMTGTLGNTIYF.